Listed below are T cell receptor beta chains from one sample, sequenced in a study of T-cell reconstitution after alpha-beta-depleted transplantation in children. TCRdb analysed the PCR reads with MiXCR anew, one entry per CDR3 protein. The data show roughly 300,000 distinct CDR3 sequences, 9.9% seen once. The sequencing used PBMCs from the stem cell graft donor, collected from the stem cell graft. All receptors come from a human donor who donated a stem cell graft to a child with SCID. Both conserved end residues are part of each CDR3.

V	J	CDR3
TRBV9	TRBJ1-5	CASSVDGTGDQPQHF
TRBV20-1	TRBJ2-3	CSARPGEGLMGTDTQYF
TRBV7-8	TRBJ1-6	CASSFSALQSSYNSPLHF
TRBV15	TRBJ2-7	CATSRGTAALYEQYF
TRBV7-2	TRBJ2-3	CASSFTRTDTQYF
TRBV5-1	TRBJ2-1	CASSLGVERTEQFF
TRBV20-1	TRBJ2-7	CSARDPTGSPYEQYF
TRBV5-1	TRBJ1-2	CASSLDRQSYGYTF
TRBV2	TRBJ1-4	CASSVDRVDEKLFF
TRBV27	TRBJ2-4	CASSPGIAKNIQYF
TRBV5-1	TRBJ2-1	CASSIGLIPYNEQFF
TRBV19	TRBJ1-1	CASRWTPNTEAFF
TRBV10-3	TRBJ2-1	CAIRGGSGGASNEQFF
TRBV6-1	TRBJ1-1	CASTRGLNTEAFF
TRBV5-6	TRBJ2-4	CAISSGPSERGPIQYF
TRBV6-1	TRBJ2-4	CASSEGGYSGVAKNIQYF
TRBV18	TRBJ1-1	CASSPLLTISEAFF
TRBV12-3/TRBV12-4	TRBJ1-5	CASSPWTGGNQPQHF
TRBV12-3/TRBV12-4	TRBJ2-1	CASSIRTPNEQFF
TRBV12-5	TRBJ2-6	CASGAGQGFTGANVLTF
TRBV6-1	TRBJ2-3	CASSVEGLGTDTQYF
TRBV11-2	TRBJ2-3	CATLGHDTQYF
TRBV9	TRBJ2-7	CASSATDSYEQYF
TRBV24-1	TRBJ2-2	CATSDNQGIRGTGELFF
TRBV20-1	TRBJ2-2	CSARAEPWNTGELFF
TRBV20-1	TRBJ1-2	CSAKERQGNYGYTF
TRBV27	TRBJ2-3	CASSVWGGGTDTQYF
TRBV7-9	TRBJ1-1	CASSKTGMATEAFF
TRBV27	TRBJ2-7	CASRWTATSYEQYF
TRBV14	TRBJ2-7	CASSPFPTGPYEQYF
TRBV15	TRBJ1-5	CATSRDTGQINQPQHF